This T cell receptor (beta chain) was found in a study of blood T cell repertoires in COVID-19. In the study's own analysis: Using reference gene primer amplification, nucleated cell counts were estimated. Assay: immunoSEQ multiplex PCR; the TCRdb copy retains only in-frame clones and omits some. V, J and clone size derive from that table, while D and trimming were established from the DNA sequence. The table has about 130,000 clones, about four fifths seen once; the top ten hold 20% to 25%. This clone has only one observation. The CDR3 runs to 15 residues. The J segment lost 4 bases and the V segment lost 1 base, leaving 3 bases of the junction unmatched. Germline V CDR1 and CDR2: LGHDT, YNNKEL (reference sequence).

The genes are TRBV3-1 (or the pseudogene TRBV3-2) and TRBJ2-3, with 9 bases that match TRBD2. The source is a man older than 75 with acute or convalescent COVID-19. The sequencing input was peripheral blood. This CDR3 is CASSQVRLAADTQYF. The CDR3 DNA reads as TGTGCCAGCAGCCAAGTAAGACTAGCGGCAGATACGCAGTATTTT.